This T cell receptor beta chain was recorded in a study of blood T cell repertoires in COVID-19 (dated by TCRdb to the early 2020s). Notes on the research overall: Samples from collaborators originated in the United States, Italy and Spain and spanned both the acute and convalescent phases of COVID-19. Samples were obtained from the ongoing ImmuneRACE study (first 160 participants) and from some 1,300 subjects provided by 6 global collaborators. Where HLA class I and class II types were available, the types were taken from metadata supplied by the sample provider, not from assay-based typing. Sample metadata almost always included a de-identified subject ID, COVID-19 status, age in years and sex. Deeply sampled blood TCRbeta repertoires from subjects exposed to, actively infected with, or recovered from COVID-19 were included in the dataset. The repertoires were released in a freely available public database meant as a resource for research on the immune response to SARS-CoV-2. The material from the prospective study consisted of cDNA or gDNA derived from T cells, B-cell-depleted T cells, or PBMCs.

CDR1 and CDR2 were assigned from the germline V gene as KGHSH and LQKENI. V is reduced by 2 bases and J by 5 bases, leaving a spacing of 7 bases between them. Including cysteine and phenylalanine, the CDR3 has 13 amino acids. CDR3 DNA is the only sequence kept; it has 39 bases, read in frame from the first base. The study at large found these results: The amount of clinical and demographic metadata varied by source and participant and was provided uncurated.

For this clone: Its antigen remains unidentified. No quality values exist for individual bases; no much larger clone is one base distant.

Whole blood was collected in K2EDTA tubes by collaborating institutions according to the institutions' own protocols. For TCRbeta analysis, collaborator samples were shipped as frozen whole blood, as isolated PBMCs, or as DNA extracted from either sample type. The immunoSEQ Assay, a bias-controlled multiplex PCR, was used to amplify TCRbeta CDR3 regions from genomic DNA. Per the original workflow: The number of nucleated cells in each sample was estimated from the amplification of reference gene primers within the assay. To quantify the absolute abundance of each unique TCRbeta CDR3 rearrangement, sequence reads were collapsed and filtered. For each sample, productive Simpson clonality was calculated as the square root of Simpson's diversity index across productive rearrangements. TCRdb re-hosts the immuneACCESS table, in-frame sequences only. Its copies lack some clones; in the studies checked, an unresolved V gene accounts for under half of them, and the cause for the rest is not known. D and trimming were read from the DNA, whereas the V and J calls and clone size are those reported in that table. The sample table holds about 83,000 clones, of which 86% were seen once. 20% to 25% of the sample rests with the top ten.

This TCR was recovered from a woman of 80 years or more in a cohort sampled during active or convalescent COVID-19. In this chain, TRBV18 is recombined with TRBJ2-1; the D gene remains uncertain. Sequenced: peripheral blood. The encoded CDR3 is CASSPNANNEQFF. The nucleotide sequence reads TGTGCCAGCTCACCAAATGCGAACAATGAGCAGTTCTTC.